This T cell receptor gamma chain was recovered during a study of γδ T cells in repeated Plasmodium falciparum infection. The CDR3 is made up of 17 amino acids. The germline V gene has CDR1 GITISATS and CDR2 ISYDGTV (reference sequence). As concerns this clone: This DNA's translation and the protein TCRdb lists, from a much larger clone, do not match at residue 15, likely due to a read error; the protein shown is translated from the DNA.

Flow sorting of PBMC yielded separate Vgamma9/Vdelta2+ and Vdelta2-negative gammadelta T cell populations for bulk repertoire analysis. TCRdb redid clone calling on the multiplex PCR reads using CATT. The sample gives 28,000 or so gamma-chain clones, almost 1.5% of which show up once; approximately 20% is in the top ten. This receptor was taken from a pool of human donors (malaria-infected and uninfected, not separated). The V gene reported is TRGV9; the J gene is uncalled. Sequences were obtained from gamma-delta T cells from blood. The CDR3 sequence is CALWEVSLELGKKIRVF. DNA of the CDR3: TGTGCCTTGTGGGAGGTTAGCTTAGAGTTGGGCAAAAAAATCAGGGTATTT.